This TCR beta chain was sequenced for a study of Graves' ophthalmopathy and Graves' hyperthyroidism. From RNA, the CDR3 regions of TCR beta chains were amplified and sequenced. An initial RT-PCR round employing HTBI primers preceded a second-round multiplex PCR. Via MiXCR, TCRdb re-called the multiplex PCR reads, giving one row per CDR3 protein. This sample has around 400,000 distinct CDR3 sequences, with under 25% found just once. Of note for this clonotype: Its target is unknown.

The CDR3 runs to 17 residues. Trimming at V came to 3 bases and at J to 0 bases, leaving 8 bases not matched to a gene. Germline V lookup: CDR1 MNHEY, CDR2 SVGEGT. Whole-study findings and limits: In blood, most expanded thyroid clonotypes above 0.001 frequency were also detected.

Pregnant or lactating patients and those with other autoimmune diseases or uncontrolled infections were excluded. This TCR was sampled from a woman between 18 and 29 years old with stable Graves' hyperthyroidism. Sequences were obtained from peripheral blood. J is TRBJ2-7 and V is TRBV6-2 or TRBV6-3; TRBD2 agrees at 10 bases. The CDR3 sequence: CASSYSSGGATSYEQYF. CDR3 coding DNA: TGTGCCAGCAGTTATTCTAGCGGGGGTGCTACCTCCTACGAGCAGTACTTC.